Listed below are T cell receptor beta chains from one sample, sequenced in a study of blood T cell repertoires in COVID-19. TCRdb's copy holds only in-frame clones and misses some; the assay was immunoSEQ multiplex PCR. The sample holds about 140,000 clones, under 90% seen once. Material: peripheral blood. All receptors derive from a human donor in a cohort sampled during active COVID-19. Both conserved end residues are part of each CDR3. The D gene is left open where the match is weak. Size is stated for part of the rows, as once, few or many counts, or as a class when the clone is expanded.

j_call: TRBJ1-1; v_call: TRBV7-9; d_call: TRBD1; clone_size: NA; cdr3_nt: TGTGCCAGCAGCCCCGACAGGGAGACGATGAACACTGAAGCTTTCTTT; cdr3_aa: CASSPDRETMNTEAFF
j_call: TRBJ2-5; v_call: TRBV12-3/TRBV12-4; d_call: NA; clone_size: once; cdr3_nt: TGTGCCAGCAGTTCTGACAGCCGGGAGACCCAGTACTTC; cdr3_aa: CASSSDSRETQYF
j_call: TRBJ2-6; v_call: TRBV9; d_call: NA; clone_size: NA; cdr3_nt: TGTGCCAGCAGCGTAGGAGGGTCGTGGGGGGCCAACGTCCTGACTTTC; cdr3_aa: CASSVGGSWGANVLTF
j_call: TRBJ2-4; v_call: TRBV4-3; d_call: NA; clone_size: NA; cdr3_nt: TGCGCCAGCAGCCAAGAGACAGTTACTAAAAACATTCAGTACTTC; cdr3_aa: CASSQETVTKNIQYF
j_call: TRBJ2-1; v_call: TRBV4-3; d_call: TRBD2; clone_size: NA; cdr3_nt: TGCGCCACCGGACGGCGGGGGGGCAATGAGCAGTTCTTC; cdr3_aa: CATGRRGGNEQFF
j_call: TRBJ2-7; v_call: TRBV7-2; d_call: TRBD2; clone_size: few; cdr3_nt: TGTGCCAGCAGCTTAGCAGCGGGGCTATTCTACGAGCAGTACTTC; cdr3_aa: CASSLAAGLFYEQYF
j_call: TRBJ1-1; v_call: TRBV7-2; d_call: NA; clone_size: NA; cdr3_nt: TGTGCCAGCAGCTCTCAGGGAAGATGGACTGAAGCTTTCTTT; cdr3_aa: CASSSQGRWTEAFF
j_call: TRBJ2-6; v_call: TRBV2; d_call: NA; clone_size: few; cdr3_nt: TGTGCCAGCAGGGGACTGTACTCTGGGGCCAACGTCCTGACTTTC; cdr3_aa: CASRGLYSGANVLTF
j_call: TRBJ2-3; v_call: TRBV7-3; d_call: NA; clone_size: NA; cdr3_nt: TGTGCCAGCAGCCAGTCTAGCACAGATACGCAGTATTTT; cdr3_aa: CASSQSSTDTQYF
j_call: TRBJ1-4; v_call: TRBV6-6; d_call: NA; clone_size: NA; cdr3_nt: TGTGCCAGCAAGGAGATGAGAAGTACTAATGAAAAACTGTTTTTT; cdr3_aa: CASKEMRSTNEKLFF
j_call: TRBJ1-4; v_call: TRBV19; d_call: TRBD1; clone_size: NA; cdr3_nt: TGTGCCAGTAACGACAGGGCGTCTAATGAAAAACTGTTTTTT; cdr3_aa: CASNDRASNEKLFF
j_call: TRBJ2-7; v_call: TRBV6-5; d_call: TRBD1; clone_size: NA; cdr3_nt: TGTGCCAGCAGCCTGGACAGGGACTACGAGCAGTACTTC; cdr3_aa: CASSLDRDYEQYF
j_call: TRBJ2-3; v_call: TRBV15; d_call: TRBD2; clone_size: NA; cdr3_nt: TGTGCCACCAGCAGAGATCGGCTAGCGGGGGGGATGGCAGATACGCAGTATTTT; cdr3_aa: CATSRDRLAGGMADTQYF
j_call: TRBJ1-1; v_call: TRBV18; d_call: NA; clone_size: NA; cdr3_nt: TGTGCCAGCTCAGTCAACCCCGGGGTTAGGAGAACTGAAGCTTTCTTT; cdr3_aa: CASSVNPGVRRTEAFF
j_call: TRBJ1-1; v_call: TRBV4-1; d_call: TRBD1; clone_size: NA; cdr3_nt: TGCGCCAGCAGCCAGGGGACAGGGAGGGGCGGCACTGAAGCTTTCTTT; cdr3_aa: CASSQGTGRGGTEAFF
j_call: TRBJ1-6; v_call: TRBV19; d_call: TRBD1; clone_size: few; cdr3_nt: TGTGCCAGTCATCCTGTGGACAGGCATAATTCACCCCTCCACTTT; cdr3_aa: CASHPVDRHNSPLHF
j_call: TRBJ2-1; v_call: TRBV25-1; d_call: TRBD2; clone_size: once; cdr3_nt: TGTGCCAGCAGTGCAACTAGCGGGGGTTATTACAATGAGCAGTTCTTC; cdr3_aa: CASSATSGGYYNEQFF
j_call: TRBJ1-5; v_call: TRBV7-2; d_call: NA; clone_size: NA; cdr3_nt: TGTGCCAGCAGCGGGGGGGGGCTCTATCAGCCCCAGCATTTT; cdr3_aa: CASSGGGLYQPQHF
j_call: TRBJ2-1; v_call: TRBV7-9; d_call: TRBD2; clone_size: NA; cdr3_nt: TGTGCCAGCAGCTTAGACGGGGGGGCGGATGAGCAGTTCTTC; cdr3_aa: CASSLDGGADEQFF
j_call: TRBJ2-3; v_call: TRBV4-3; d_call: TRBD2; clone_size: NA; cdr3_nt: TGCGCCAGCAGCCAAGGGGGACTAGCGACAGATACGCAGTATTTT; cdr3_aa: CASSQGGLATDTQYF
j_call: TRBJ1-2; v_call: TRBV5-3; d_call: NA; clone_size: NA; cdr3_nt: TGTGCCAGAAGGGATAAAGGGGTCCGCTATGGCTACACCTTC; cdr3_aa: CARRDKGVRYGYTF
j_call: TRBJ2-7; v_call: TRBV11-2; d_call: NA; clone_size: NA; cdr3_nt: TGTGCCAGCTCAGGGGGGAATAGGGCTTACGAGCAGTACTTC; cdr3_aa: CASSGGNRAYEQYF
j_call: TRBJ2-7; v_call: TRBV5-8; d_call: NA; clone_size: NA; cdr3_nt: TGTGCCAGCAGCTTGTCACGGGTGTCCGAGCAGTACTTC; cdr3_aa: CASSLSRVSEQYF
j_call: TRBJ2-7; v_call: TRBV13; d_call: NA; clone_size: NA; cdr3_nt: TGTGCCAGCGGCCCCCTTTACGAGCAGTACTTC; cdr3_aa: CASGPLYEQYF
j_call: TRBJ2-1; v_call: TRBV5-4; d_call: NA; clone_size: NA; cdr3_nt: TGTGCCAGCAGCTTGACTTGGGACATTAAATACAATGAGCAGTTCTTC; cdr3_aa: CASSLTWDIKYNEQFF
j_call: TRBJ1-2; v_call: TRBV15; d_call: NA; clone_size: NA; cdr3_nt: TGTGCCACCAGCAGCCCTTCCGGGGTTAACTATGGCTACACCTTC; cdr3_aa: CATSSPSGVNYGYTF
j_call: TRBJ2-5; v_call: TRBV4-1; d_call: NA; clone_size: NA; cdr3_nt: TGCGCCAGCAGCCAAAGGGGTCTTCCCGCGGGGCAAGAGACCCAGTACTTC; cdr3_aa: CASSQRGLPAGQETQYF
j_call: TRBJ2-3; v_call: TRBV9; d_call: TRBD2; clone_size: NA; cdr3_nt: TGTGCCAGCAGCGCTACCCAGCGGGGGGGAGTTAGTGATACGCAGTATTTT; cdr3_aa: CASSATQRGGVSDTQYF
j_call: TRBJ1-5; v_call: TRBV19; d_call: NA; clone_size: NA; cdr3_nt: TGTGCCAGTAGTATCGGGGGAGGTCGTCAGCCCCAGCATTTT; cdr3_aa: CASSIGGGRQPQHF
j_call: TRBJ2-2; v_call: TRBV18; d_call: NA; clone_size: NA; cdr3_nt: TGTGCCAGCTCACCAAGTTCAGGTTACACCGGGGAGCTGTTTTTT; cdr3_aa: CASSPSSGYTGELFF
j_call: TRBJ1-3; v_call: TRBV11-3; d_call: NA; clone_size: NA; cdr3_nt: TGTGCCAGCAGCTTAAGAGGAGCTGGAAACACCATATATTTT; cdr3_aa: CASSLRGAGNTIYF
j_call: TRBJ2-3; v_call: TRBV6-5; d_call: TRBD1; clone_size: NA; cdr3_nt: TGTGCCAGCCTAGATGACAGGGTTGGTACAGATACGCAGTATTTT; cdr3_aa: CASLDDRVGTDTQYF
j_call: TRBJ1-1; v_call: TRBV18; d_call: NA; clone_size: NA; cdr3_nt: TGTGCCAGCTCGGCGACTGAGAACACTGAAGCTTTCTTT; cdr3_aa: CASSATENTEAFF
j_call: TRBJ1-1; v_call: TRBV19; d_call: TRBD1; clone_size: NA; cdr3_nt: TGTGCCAGTAGTAGGGGACAGGGGGCAGGGACTGAAGCTTTCTTT; cdr3_aa: CASSRGQGAGTEAFF
j_call: TRBJ2-7; v_call: TRBV7-2; d_call: NA; clone_size: NA; cdr3_nt: TGTGCCAGCAGCTCAAATGGGGCGGGACTTTACGAGCAGTACTTC; cdr3_aa: CASSSNGAGLYEQYF
j_call: TRBJ2-7; v_call: TRBV7-9; d_call: NA; clone_size: NA; cdr3_nt: TGTGCCAGCAGCTTCTGGGGCAGGGATTACGAGCAGTACTTC; cdr3_aa: CASSFWGRDYEQYF
j_call: TRBJ1-4; v_call: TRBV6-5; d_call: NA; clone_size: NA; cdr3_nt: TGTGTCACAAGATTCGGAGCAACTAATGAAAAACTGTTTTTT; cdr3_aa: CVTRFGATNEKLFF
j_call: TRBJ1-1; v_call: TRBV12-5; d_call: NA; clone_size: NA; cdr3_nt: TGTGCTAGTGGTTTGTATCCAGGGCTGGGGACTGAAGCTTTCTTT; cdr3_aa: CASGLYPGLGTEAFF
j_call: TRBJ1-2; v_call: TRBV10-2; d_call: TRBD1; clone_size: NA; cdr3_nt: TGCGCCAGCAGTCCCTCCGACAGGGGCCGCAACTATGGCTACACCTTC; cdr3_aa: CASSPSDRGRNYGYTF
j_call: TRBJ1-6; v_call: TRBV2; d_call: TRBD1; clone_size: NA; cdr3_nt: TGTGCCAGCAGTGAAAGGGGGCGACAAATTAATTCACCCCTCCACTTT; cdr3_aa: CASSERGRQINSPLHF
j_call: TRBJ1-1; v_call: TRBV6-6; d_call: NA; clone_size: NA; cdr3_nt: TGTGCCAGCAGTTACAGGTCGGGGGGGCCGGGAACTGAAGCTTTCTTT; cdr3_aa: CASSYRSGGPGTEAFF
j_call: TRBJ2-7; v_call: TRBV18; d_call: NA; clone_size: NA; cdr3_nt: TGTGCCAGCTCACCAGGCAGGGCCCCCCACGAGCAGTACTTC; cdr3_aa: CASSPGRAPHEQYF
j_call: TRBJ1-1; v_call: TRBV7-6; d_call: NA; clone_size: NA; cdr3_nt: TGTGCCAGCAGCTTACTCTCAGCGGGTCGGAACACTGAAGCTTTCTTT; cdr3_aa: CASSLLSAGRNTEAFF
j_call: TRBJ2-1; v_call: TRBV19; d_call: NA; clone_size: once; cdr3_nt: TGTGCCAGTAGGTCTGGGGGGTCTTACAATGAGCAGTTCTTC; cdr3_aa: CASRSGGSYNEQFF
j_call: TRBJ1-2; v_call: TRBV7-2; d_call: NA; clone_size: NA; cdr3_nt: TGTGCCAGCAGCCATTCGACGGGTGGCTACACCTTC; cdr3_aa: CASSHSTGGYTF
j_call: TRBJ1-3; v_call: TRBV9; d_call: NA; clone_size: NA; cdr3_nt: TGTGCCAGCAGCGTAGGAGACAACCGAGGAAACACCATATATTTT; cdr3_aa: CASSVGDNRGNTIYF
j_call: TRBJ1-2; v_call: TRBV7-9; d_call: NA; clone_size: NA; cdr3_nt: TGTGCCAGCAGCTTAAATGGCCAGGTGGGCTACACCTTC; cdr3_aa: CASSLNGQVGYTF
j_call: TRBJ1-2; v_call: TRBV7-2; d_call: TRBD1; clone_size: NA; cdr3_nt: TGTGCCAGCAGCTTAGGAGGACAGGGGGCGGATGGCTACACCTTC; cdr3_aa: CASSLGGQGADGYTF
j_call: TRBJ2-5; v_call: TRBV4-2; d_call: TRBD2; clone_size: NA; cdr3_nt: TGTGCCAGCAGCCAAGAGAGTAGCGGGGGGGCGGAGACCCAGTACTTC; cdr3_aa: CASSQESSGGAETQYF
j_call: TRBJ2-5; v_call: TRBV4-3; d_call: NA; clone_size: NA; cdr3_nt: TGCGCCAGCAGCCAAGATTGGGGGGGCTTGGAGACCCAGTACTTC; cdr3_aa: CASSQDWGGLETQYF
j_call: TRBJ1-6; v_call: TRBV7-2; d_call: TRBD1; clone_size: once; cdr3_nt: TGTGCCAGCAGCCCGACCGGGACAGGCGGTTCGGAGACCCTCCACTTT; cdr3_aa: CASSPTGTGGSETLHF
j_call: TRBJ2-5; v_call: TRBV29-1; d_call: TRBD2; clone_size: NA; cdr3_nt: TGCAGCATGGAGGGAGGGAGTGAGACCCAGTACTTC; cdr3_aa: CSMEGGSETQYF
j_call: TRBJ1-1; v_call: TRBV19; d_call: TRBD1; clone_size: NA; cdr3_nt: TGTGCCAGTAGCTTAACGCAGGGGGTTTTTTCTGAAGCTTTCTTT; cdr3_aa: CASSLTQGVFSEAFF
j_call: TRBJ1-6; v_call: TRBV4-1; d_call: TRBD1; clone_size: NA; cdr3_nt: TGCGCCAGCAGCCAAGGAGGGACAGGGCCCACATCCCTCCACTTT; cdr3_aa: CASSQGGTGPTSLHF
j_call: TRBJ2-2; v_call: TRBV12-5; d_call: NA; clone_size: NA; cdr3_nt: TGTGCTAGTGGCTGGGACTTAGCGAACACCGGGGAGCTGTTTTTT; cdr3_aa: CASGWDLANTGELFF
j_call: TRBJ2-2; v_call: TRBV2; d_call: TRBD1; clone_size: NA; cdr3_nt: TGTGCCAGCAGTGAAAGGACAGGGAGGTGGGCCGGGGAGCTGTTTTTT; cdr3_aa: CASSERTGRWAGELFF